This T cell receptor (beta chain) came from a study of patients and donors after allogeneic stem cell transplantation (dated by TCRdb to the early 2020s). The library was produced with RT-PCR. Instrument used: NextSeq 550. TCRdb ran its own pipeline on the public reads, namely fastp trimming at Q25 and MiXCR clone calling, and kept in-frame beta chains. Every distinct CDR3 protein forms one entry, paired with its most common genes and DNA. The sample yields over 200,000 distinct CDR3 sequences; around 40% were counted once. The top ten clones comprise more than 9% of the sample. Worth noting for this clonotype: Its antigen target is currently unknown. No base-level quality is on record; no much larger clone is a single base apart.

Spanning cysteine to phenylalanine, the CDR3 consists of 16 amino acids. The sequence is cut down to CDR3 DNA, 48 bases in frame from base 1. Cut back by 2 bases and 3 bases, the V and J ends lie 11 bases apart. The germline V gene gives CDR1 as SGHDN and CDR2 as FVKESK. Sequenced: blood, either unsorted or a sorted T cell fraction (not recorded which). The chain joins TRBV14 to TRBJ1-6; no D segment can be confidently identified. The sequence came from a human donor who was either an allogeneic HSCT recipient or a stem cell or donor lymphocyte infusion donor (not recorded which). It is not recorded whose cells these are; they may come from a transplant donor. The sequenced DNA: TGTGCCAGCAGCCAAAGACGGAATTTCTATAATTCACCCCTCCACTTT. Its protein reads: CASSQRRNFYNSPLHF.